This T cell receptor (beta chain) was sequenced in a study of T cell responses to AZD1222 COVID-19 vaccine. Notes on the study in general: The donor group comprised mostly white British people and more females; the analysis possibly underestimated clonal diversity. Nearly half of the spike-specific TCRs reportedly recognize variant regions that carry no mutations.

Trimming shortened V by 3 bases and J by 8 bases, and 13 bases separated the two germline ends. Germline CDR1 and CDR2: LNHDA and SQIVND (reference sequence). The CDR3 runs 13 residues. About this clone: Antigen: not known.

Here immunoSEQ multiplex PCR was the method, and the copy in TCRdb shows in-frame clones only, minus some. This repertoire shows 100,000 to 150,000 clones, roughly nine tenths found once; its top ten account for less than 30%. The sample here was peripheral blood, taken on day 0 of AZD1222 vaccination. J is TRBJ1-2 and V is TRBV19; no definite D call. The TCR was taken from an adult in good health. Here the CDR3 reads CASSILERGGYTF. The CDR3 DNA reads as TGTGCCAGTAGTATTTTAGAACGTGGCGGCTACACCTTC.